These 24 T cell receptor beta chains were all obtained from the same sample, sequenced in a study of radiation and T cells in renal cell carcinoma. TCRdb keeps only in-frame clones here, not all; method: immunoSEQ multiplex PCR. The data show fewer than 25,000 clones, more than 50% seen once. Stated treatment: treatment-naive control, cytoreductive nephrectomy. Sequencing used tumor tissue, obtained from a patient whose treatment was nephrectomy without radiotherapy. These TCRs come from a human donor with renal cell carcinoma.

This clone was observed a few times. DNA for the CDR3: TGTGCCAGCAGTTACTCGATATTGACGAACAATGAGCAGTTCTTC. This gives the protein CASSYSILTNNEQFF. The gene calls are TRBV6-6 and TRBJ2-1, with no clear D. There are 15 residues in the CDR3. V was clipped by 0 bases and J by 5 bases, with 11 bases between them. CDR1 and CDR2 from the germline V gene are MNHNY and SVGAGI (reference sequence).

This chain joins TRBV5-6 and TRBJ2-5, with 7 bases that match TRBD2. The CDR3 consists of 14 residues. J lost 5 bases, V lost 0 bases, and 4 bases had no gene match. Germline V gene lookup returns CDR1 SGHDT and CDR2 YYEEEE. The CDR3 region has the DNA TGTGCCAGCAGCTTGGTAACTAGCGAGGAGACCCAGTACTTC. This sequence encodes CASSLVTSEETQYF. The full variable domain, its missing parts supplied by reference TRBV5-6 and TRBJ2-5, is DAGVTQSPTHLIKTRGQQVTLRCSPKSGHDTVSWYQQALGQGPQFIFQYYEEEERQRGNFPDRFSGHQFPNYSSELNVNALLLGDSALYLCASSLVTSEETQYFGPGTRLLVL.

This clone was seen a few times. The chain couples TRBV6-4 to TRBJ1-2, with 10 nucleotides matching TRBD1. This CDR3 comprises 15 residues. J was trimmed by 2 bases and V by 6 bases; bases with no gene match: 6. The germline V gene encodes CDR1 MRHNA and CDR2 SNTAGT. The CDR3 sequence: CASSPSTGGNYGYTF. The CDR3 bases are TGTGCCAGCAGCCCCTCGACAGGGGGCAACTATGGCTACACCTTC.

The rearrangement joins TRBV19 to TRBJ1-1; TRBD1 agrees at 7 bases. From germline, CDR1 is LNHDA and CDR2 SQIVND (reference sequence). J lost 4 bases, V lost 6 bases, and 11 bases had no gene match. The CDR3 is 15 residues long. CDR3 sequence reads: CASRGRGEMFTEAFF. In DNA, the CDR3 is TGTGCCAGTAGGGGCAGGGGGGAGATGTTCACTGAAGCTTTCTTT. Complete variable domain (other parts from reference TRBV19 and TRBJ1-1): DGGITQSPKYLFRKEGQNVTLSCEQNLNHDAMYWYRQDPGQGLRLIYYSQIVNDFQKGDIAEGYSVSREKKESFPLTVTSAQKNPTAFYLCASRGRGEMFTEAFFGQGTRLTVV.

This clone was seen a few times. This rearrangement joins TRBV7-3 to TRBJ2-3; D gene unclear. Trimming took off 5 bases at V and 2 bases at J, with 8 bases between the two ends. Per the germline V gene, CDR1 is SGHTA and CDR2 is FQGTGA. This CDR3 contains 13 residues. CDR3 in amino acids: CASSPAYTDTQYF. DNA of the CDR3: TGTGCCAGCAGCCCCGCCTACACAGATACGCAGTATTTT.

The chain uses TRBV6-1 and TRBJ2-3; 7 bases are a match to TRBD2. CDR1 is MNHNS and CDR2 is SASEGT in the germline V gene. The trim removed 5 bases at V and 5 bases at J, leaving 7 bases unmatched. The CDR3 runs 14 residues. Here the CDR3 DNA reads TGTGCCAGCAGTCCGCGCGGGGGAGTAGATACGCAGTATTTT. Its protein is CASSPRGGVDTQYF.

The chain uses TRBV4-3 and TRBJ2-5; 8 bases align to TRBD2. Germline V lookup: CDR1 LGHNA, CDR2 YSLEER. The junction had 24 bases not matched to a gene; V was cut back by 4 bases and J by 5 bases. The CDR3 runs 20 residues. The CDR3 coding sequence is TGCGCCAGCAGCCCCAAGGTGATGGTAGCGGGGACCGGGGGTGGGGAGACCCAGTACTTC. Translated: CASSPKVMVAGTGGGETQYF.

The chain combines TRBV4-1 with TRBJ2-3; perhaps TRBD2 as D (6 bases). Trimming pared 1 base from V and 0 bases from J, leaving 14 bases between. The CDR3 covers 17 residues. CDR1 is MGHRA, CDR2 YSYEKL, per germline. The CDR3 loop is CASSQVRLADSTDTQYF. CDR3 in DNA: TGCGCCAGCAGCCAAGTGAGGTTAGCGGATAGCACAGATACGCAGTATTTT.

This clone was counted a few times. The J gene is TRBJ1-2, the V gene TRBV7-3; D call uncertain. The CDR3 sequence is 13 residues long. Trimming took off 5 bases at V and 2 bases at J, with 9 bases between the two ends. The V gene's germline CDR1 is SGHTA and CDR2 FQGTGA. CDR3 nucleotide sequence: TGTGCCAGCAGCATTACACAAAACTATGGCTACACCTTC. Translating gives CASSITQNYGYTF.

The CDR3 loop is CAWSGTGGGTEAFF. Here the CDR3 DNA reads TGTGCCTGGAGTGGCACAGGGGGGGGCACTGAAGCTTTCTTT. The V call is TRBV30, the J call TRBJ1-1; 8 bases map to TRBD1. The length of the CDR3 is 14 residues. The germline gives CDR1 GTSNPN, CDR2 SVGIG (reference sequence). Unmatched junction bases numbered 5, after V lost 1 base and J lost 4 bases.

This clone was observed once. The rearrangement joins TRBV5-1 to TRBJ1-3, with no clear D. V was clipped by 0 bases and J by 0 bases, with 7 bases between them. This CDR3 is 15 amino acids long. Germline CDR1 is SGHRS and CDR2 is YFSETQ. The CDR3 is CASSLEGYSGNTIYF. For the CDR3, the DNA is TGCGCCAGCAGCTTGGAGGGATACTCTGGAAACACCATATATTTT.

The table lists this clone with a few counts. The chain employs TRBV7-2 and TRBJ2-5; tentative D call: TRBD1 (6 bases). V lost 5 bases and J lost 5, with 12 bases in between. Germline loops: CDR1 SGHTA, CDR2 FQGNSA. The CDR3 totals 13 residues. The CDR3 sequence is CASSRQVWETQYF. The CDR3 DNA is TGTGCCAGCAGCAGACAGGTCTGGGAGACCCAGTACTTC.

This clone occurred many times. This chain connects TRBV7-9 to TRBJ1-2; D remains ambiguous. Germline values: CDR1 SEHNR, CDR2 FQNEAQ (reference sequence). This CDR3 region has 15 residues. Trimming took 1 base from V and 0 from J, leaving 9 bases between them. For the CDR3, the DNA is TGTGCCAGCAGCTTAGAAGCTACTGCTAACTATGGCTACACCTTC. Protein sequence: CASSLEATANYGYTF.

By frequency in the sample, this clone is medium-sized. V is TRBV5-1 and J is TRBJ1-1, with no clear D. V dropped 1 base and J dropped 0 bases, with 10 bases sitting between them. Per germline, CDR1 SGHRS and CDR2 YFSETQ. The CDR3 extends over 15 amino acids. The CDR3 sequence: CASSLLAGMNTEAFF. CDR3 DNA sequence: TGCGCCAGCAGCTTGTTAGCAGGCATGAACACTGAAGCTTTCTTT.

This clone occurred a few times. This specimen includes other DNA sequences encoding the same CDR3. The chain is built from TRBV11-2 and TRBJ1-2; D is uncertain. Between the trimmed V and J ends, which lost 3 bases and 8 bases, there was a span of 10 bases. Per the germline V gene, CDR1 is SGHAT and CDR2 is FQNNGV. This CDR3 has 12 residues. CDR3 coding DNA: TGTGCCAGCAGCTTGGGGATTAGAGGCTACACCTTC. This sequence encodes CASSLGIRGYTF.

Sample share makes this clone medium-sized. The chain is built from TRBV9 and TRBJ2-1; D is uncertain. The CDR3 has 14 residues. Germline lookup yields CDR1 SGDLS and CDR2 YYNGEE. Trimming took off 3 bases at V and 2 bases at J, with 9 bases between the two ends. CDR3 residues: CASSGSRAYNEQFF. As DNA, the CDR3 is TGTGCCAGCAGCGGGAGCCGGGCCTACAATGAGCAGTTCTTC.

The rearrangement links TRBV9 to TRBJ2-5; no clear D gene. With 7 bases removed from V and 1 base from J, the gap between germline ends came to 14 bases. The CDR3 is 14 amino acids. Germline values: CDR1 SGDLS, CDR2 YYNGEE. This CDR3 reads CASYLQLPQETQYF. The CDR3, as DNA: TGTGCCAGCTATCTTCAGCTTCCCCAAGAGACCCAGTACTTC.

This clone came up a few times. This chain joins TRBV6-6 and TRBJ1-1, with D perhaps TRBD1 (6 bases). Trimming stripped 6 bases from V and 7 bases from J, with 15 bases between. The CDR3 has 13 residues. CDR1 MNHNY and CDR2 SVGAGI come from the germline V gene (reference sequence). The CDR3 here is CASSLTGRGEAFF. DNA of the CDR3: TGTGCCAGCAGCCTCACAGGGAGAGGTGAAGCTTTCTTT.

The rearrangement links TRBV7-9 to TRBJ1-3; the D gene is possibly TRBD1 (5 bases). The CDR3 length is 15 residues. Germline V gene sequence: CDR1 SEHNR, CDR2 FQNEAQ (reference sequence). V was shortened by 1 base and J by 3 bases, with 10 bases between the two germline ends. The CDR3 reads CASSLVGAGGNTIYF. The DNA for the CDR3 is TGTGCCAGCAGCTTAGTTGGGGCCGGTGGAAACACCATATATTTT.

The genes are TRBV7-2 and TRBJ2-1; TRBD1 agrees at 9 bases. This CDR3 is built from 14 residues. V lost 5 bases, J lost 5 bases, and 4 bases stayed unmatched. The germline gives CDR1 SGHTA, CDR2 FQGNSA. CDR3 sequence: CASSPGTGNNEQFF. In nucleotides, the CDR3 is TGTGCCAGCAGCCCGGGGACAGGGAACAATGAGCAGTTCTTC.

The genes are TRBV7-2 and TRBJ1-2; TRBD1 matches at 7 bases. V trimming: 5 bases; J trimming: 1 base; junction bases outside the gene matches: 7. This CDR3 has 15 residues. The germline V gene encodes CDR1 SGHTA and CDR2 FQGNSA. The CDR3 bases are TGTGCCAGCAGCAACCGGGACAGACTTAACTATGGCTACACCTTC. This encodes CASSNRDRLNYGYTF. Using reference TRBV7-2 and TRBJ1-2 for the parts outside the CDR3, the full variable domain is GAGVSQSPSNKVTEKGKDVELRCDPISGHTALYWYRQSLGQGLEFLIYFQGNSAPDKSGLPSDRFSAERTGGSVSTLTIQRTQQEDSAVYLCASSNRDRLNYGYTFGSGTRLTVV.

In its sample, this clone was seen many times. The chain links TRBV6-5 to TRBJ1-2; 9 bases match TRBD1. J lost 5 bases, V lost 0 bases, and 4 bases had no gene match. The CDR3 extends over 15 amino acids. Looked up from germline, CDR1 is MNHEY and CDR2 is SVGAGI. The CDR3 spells CASSYSRQGEYGYTF. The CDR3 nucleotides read TGTGCCAGCAGTTACTCGAGACAGGGGGAGTATGGCTACACCTTC.

The CDR3, as DNA: TGCGCCAGCAGCCAAAGACGGTACTCTGGAAACACCATATATTTT. Its protein is CASSQRRYSGNTIYF. The chain uses TRBV4-3 and TRBJ1-3; D not certain. This CDR3 has 15 amino acids. V was pared by 2 bases and J by 0 bases, with 8 bases between. Germline-derived CDR1 and CDR2 are LGHNA and YSLEER.

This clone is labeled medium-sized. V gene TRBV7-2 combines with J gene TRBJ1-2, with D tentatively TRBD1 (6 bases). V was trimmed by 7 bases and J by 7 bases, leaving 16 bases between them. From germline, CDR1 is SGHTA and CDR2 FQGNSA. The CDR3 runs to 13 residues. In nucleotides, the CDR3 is TGTGCCAGCACCCCTGCAGGGGAAGCTGGCTACACCTTC. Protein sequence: CASTPAGEAGYTF. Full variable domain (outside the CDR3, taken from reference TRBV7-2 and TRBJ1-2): GAGVSQSPSNKVTEKGKDVELRCDPISGHTALYWYRQSLGQGLEFLIYFQGNSAPDKSGLPSDRFSAERTGGSVSTLTIQRTQQEDSAVYLCASTPAGEAGYTFGSGTRLTVV.